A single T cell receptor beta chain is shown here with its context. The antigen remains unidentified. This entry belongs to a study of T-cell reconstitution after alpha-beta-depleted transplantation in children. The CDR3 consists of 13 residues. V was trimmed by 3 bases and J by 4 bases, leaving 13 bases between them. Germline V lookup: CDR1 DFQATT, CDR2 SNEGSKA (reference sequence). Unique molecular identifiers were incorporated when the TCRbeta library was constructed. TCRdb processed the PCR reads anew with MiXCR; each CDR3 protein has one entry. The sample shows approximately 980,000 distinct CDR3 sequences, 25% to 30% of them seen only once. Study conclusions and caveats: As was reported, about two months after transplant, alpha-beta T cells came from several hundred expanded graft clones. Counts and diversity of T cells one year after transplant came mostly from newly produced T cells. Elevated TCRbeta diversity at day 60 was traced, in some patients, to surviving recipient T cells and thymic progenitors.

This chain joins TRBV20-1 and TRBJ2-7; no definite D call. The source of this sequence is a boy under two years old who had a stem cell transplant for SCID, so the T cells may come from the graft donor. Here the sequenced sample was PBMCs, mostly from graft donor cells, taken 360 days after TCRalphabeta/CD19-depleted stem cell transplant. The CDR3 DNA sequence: TGCAGTGCTAGCCGCCCTTGGGGATACGAGCAGTACTTC. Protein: CSASRPWGYEQYF.